This TCR beta chain was recovered during a study of regulatory T cells in long-lasting Graves disease. Study-wide results and caveats: Repertoires from persistent disease leaned toward TRBV28, TRBJ1-2 and TRBJ2-5.

For TCR beta, libraries came from iRepertoire HTBI primers and Arm-PCR of CDR3 regions. TCRdb ran MiXCR on the multiplex PCR reads and lists one entry per CDR3 protein. The data hold some 340,000 distinct CDR3 sequences, with roughly 12% observed a single time. V lost 0 bases, J lost 10 bases, and 18 bases lay in between. Per the germline V gene, CDR1 is MNHEY and CDR2 is SVGEGT. The CDR3 runs 15 residues. This clonotype was seen many times. Its antigen is undetermined. Time point reported: newly diagnosed GD, antithyroid drugs for less than 3 months. PBMCs were the source of the RNA used for TCR sequencing. The same data also contributed to another study, on T cells in Graves' hyperthyroidism and ophthalmopathy. This second report adds: Carried out on the TCR CDR3, a first-round RT-PCR used the HTBI primer set.

The chain is built from TRBV6-2 or TRBV6-3 and TRBJ1-1, with D possibly matching TRBD1 (6 bases). This receptor was identified in a woman younger than 35 with Graves disease. This specimen consisted of peripheral blood mononuclear cells (PBMCs), obtained at new diagnosis, from a patient treated with antithyroid drugs. The CDR3 here is CASSYSSQGLRLAFF. The CDR3 coding sequence is TGTGCCAGCAGTTACTCGTCGCAGGGGCTACGCCTAGCTTTCTTT.